Listed here are 5 T cell receptor beta chains from one sample, sequenced in a study of Graves' ophthalmopathy and Graves' hyperthyroidism. The TCR beta CDR3 regions underwent amplification from RNA transcripts. Second-round multiplex PCR came after a first-round RT-PCR that employed HTBI primers. TCRdb ran MiXCR on the multiplex PCR reads and lists one entry per CDR3 protein. The table has 900,000 to 1,200,000 distinct CDR3 sequences, about 35% seen once. Source material: peripheral blood or thyroid tissue (not recorded which). The receptor source for this set is an adult man with Graves' hyperthyroidism.

The chain has TRBV9 and TRBJ1-6; D is uncertain. V was cut by 3 bases and J by 10 bases, with 14 bases left in between. Germline CDR1 is SGDLS and CDR2 is YYNGEE. CDR3 length: 14 amino acids. CDR3 sequence: CASSAGGFKSPLHF. The DNA for the CDR3 is TGTGCCAGCAGCGCGGGAGGGTTCAAATCACCCCTCCACTTT.

This clonotype was seen repeatedly, ten times or more. The chain employs TRBV20-1 and TRBJ1-1, with no clear D. Germline V gene data show CDR1 as DFQATT and CDR2 as SNEGSKA (reference sequence). Between the trimmed V and J ends, which lost 3 bases and 0 bases, there was a span of 17 bases. The CDR3 totals 16 residues. The CDR3 nucleotides read TGCAGTGCTAGTTCTTTCTCTCACGGGGTGAACACTGAAGCTTTCTTT. Translation gives CSASSFSHGVNTEAFF.

This clonotype was detected a few times. Given the absence of the conserved phenylalanine or tryptophan at the CDR3 end, a read error is likely. Because the CDR3's place on the DNA is in doubt, the DNA is left out and the CDR3 is given as listed by TCRdb. The chain has TRBV10-3 and TRBJ2-7; TRBD1, as called in the table, went unchecked against the DNA. The CDR3 sequence runs 8 residues, both termini included. Germline lookup yields CDR1 ENHRY and CDR2 SYGVKD. The CDR3 here is CAISETRQ.

The chain has TRBV20-1 and TRBJ2-2; 7 bases agree with TRBD2. The V and J ends lost 1 base and 4 bases, in that order; junction bases with no gene match: 6. CDR3 length: 15 residues. In germline, CDR1 is DFQATT, CDR2 SNEGSKA (reference sequence). In nucleotides, the CDR3 is TGCAGTGCTAGAGGGGGACTATCGGGCACCGGGGAGCTGTTTTTT. Its translation is CSARGGLSGTGELFF.

This clonotype occurred many times. The chain links TRBV24-1 to TRBJ2-7, with a weak D call TRBD1 (6 bases). Germline loops: CDR1 KGHDR, CDR2 SFDVKD. The CDR3 covers 14 residues. V lost 4 bases to trimming and J lost 0 bases, with 9 bases between them. CDR3 protein: CATSDPDSSYEQYF. Written as DNA, the CDR3 is TGTGCCACCAGTGACCCGGACAGCTCCTACGAGCAGTACTTC.